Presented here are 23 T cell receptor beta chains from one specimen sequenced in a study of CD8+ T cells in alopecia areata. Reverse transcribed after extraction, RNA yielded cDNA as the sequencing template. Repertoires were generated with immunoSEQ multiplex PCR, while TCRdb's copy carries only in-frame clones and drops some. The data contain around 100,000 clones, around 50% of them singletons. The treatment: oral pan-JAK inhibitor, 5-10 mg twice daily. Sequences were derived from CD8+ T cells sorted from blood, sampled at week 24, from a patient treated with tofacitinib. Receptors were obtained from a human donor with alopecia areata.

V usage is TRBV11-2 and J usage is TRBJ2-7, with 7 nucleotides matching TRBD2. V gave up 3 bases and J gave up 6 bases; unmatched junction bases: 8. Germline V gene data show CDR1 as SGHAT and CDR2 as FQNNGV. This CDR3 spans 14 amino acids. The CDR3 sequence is CASSLTTGGSEQYF. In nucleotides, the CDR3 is TGTGCCAGCAGCTTGACAACCGGGGGGTCCGAGCAGTACTTC.

CDR3 loop: CASSTTPRGATDTQYF. The CDR3 nucleotides are TGTGCCAGCAGTACTACTCCGCGGGGGGCCACAGATACGCAGTATTTT. The chain combines TRBV27 with TRBJ2-3, with 8 bases identical to TRBD2. The germline CDR1 and CDR2 sequences are MNHEY and SMNVEV (reference sequence). The ends lost 5 bases at V and 2 bases at J; junction bases unmatched: 9. The CDR3 is 16 amino acids.

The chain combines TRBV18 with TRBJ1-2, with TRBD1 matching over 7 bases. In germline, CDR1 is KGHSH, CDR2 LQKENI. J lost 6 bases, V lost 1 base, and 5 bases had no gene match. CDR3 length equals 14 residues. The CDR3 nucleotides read TGTGCCAGCTCACCACAGGGGGCGCGGGATGGCTACACCTTC. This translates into CASSPQGARDGYTF.

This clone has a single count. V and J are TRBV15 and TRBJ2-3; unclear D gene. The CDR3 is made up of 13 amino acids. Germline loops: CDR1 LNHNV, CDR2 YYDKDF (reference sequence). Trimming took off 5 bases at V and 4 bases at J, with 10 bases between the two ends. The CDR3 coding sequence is TGTGCCACCAGCTTGGGAAACCCAGATACGCAGTATTTT. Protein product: CATSLGNPDTQYF.

The CDR3 DNA is TGTGCCAGCAGTTTCGTGGGCGGGGTTCAGCCCCAGCATTTT. This encodes CASSFVGGVQPQHF. The chain has TRBV27 and TRBJ1-5; no firm D call. Germline CDR1 is MNHEY and CDR2 is SMNVEV (reference sequence). V gave up 3 bases and J gave up 6 bases, with 12 bases separating them. This CDR3 region has 14 residues.

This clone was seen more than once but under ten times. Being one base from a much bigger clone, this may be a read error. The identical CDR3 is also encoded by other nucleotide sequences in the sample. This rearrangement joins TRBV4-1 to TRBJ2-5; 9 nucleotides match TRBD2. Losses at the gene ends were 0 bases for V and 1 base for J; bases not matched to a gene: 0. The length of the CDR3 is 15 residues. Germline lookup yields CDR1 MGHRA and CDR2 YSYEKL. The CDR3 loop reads CASSQERGGQETQYF. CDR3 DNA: TGCGCCAGCAGCCAAGAGCGGGGGGGCCAAGAGACCCAGTACTTC.

The CDR3 here is CSAEAGTSYEQYF. The CDR3 bases are TGCAGCGCCGAAGCCGGGACGAGCTACGAGCAGTACTTC. The rearrangement joins TRBV29-1 to TRBJ2-7, with D perhaps given as TRBD1 or TRBD2 (5 bases each). This CDR3 region has 13 residues. Germline values: CDR1 SQVTM, CDR2 ANQGSEA. V lost 7 bases and J lost 3, with 16 bases in between.

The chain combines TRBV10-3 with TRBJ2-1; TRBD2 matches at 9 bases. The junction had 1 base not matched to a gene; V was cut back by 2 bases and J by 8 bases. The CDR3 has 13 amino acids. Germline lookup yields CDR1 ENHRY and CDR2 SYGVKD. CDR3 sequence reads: CAISEGTSHEQFF. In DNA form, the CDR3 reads TGTGCCATCAGTGAGGGGACTAGCCATGAGCAGTTCTTC.

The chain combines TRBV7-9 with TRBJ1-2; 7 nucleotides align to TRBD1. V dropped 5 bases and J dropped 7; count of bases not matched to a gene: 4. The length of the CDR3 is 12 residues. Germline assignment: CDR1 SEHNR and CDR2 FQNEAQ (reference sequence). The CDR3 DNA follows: TGTGCCAGCAGCCAGGACAGGCGTGGCTACACCTTC. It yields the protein CASSQDRRGYTF.

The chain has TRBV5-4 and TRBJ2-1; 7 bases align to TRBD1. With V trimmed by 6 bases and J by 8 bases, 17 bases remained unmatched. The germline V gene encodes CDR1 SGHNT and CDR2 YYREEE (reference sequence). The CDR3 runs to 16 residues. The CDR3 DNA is TGTGCCAGCACCTCCCTGACAGGGCGAGTCTCGGATGAGCAGTTCTTC. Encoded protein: CASTSLTGRVSDEQFF.

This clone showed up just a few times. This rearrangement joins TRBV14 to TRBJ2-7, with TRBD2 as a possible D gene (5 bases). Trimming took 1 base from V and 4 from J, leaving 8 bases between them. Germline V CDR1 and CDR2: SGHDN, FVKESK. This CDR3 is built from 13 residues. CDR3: CASSQVDYYEQYF. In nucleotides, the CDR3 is TGTGCCAGCAGCCAAGTAGACTATTACGAGCAGTACTTC.

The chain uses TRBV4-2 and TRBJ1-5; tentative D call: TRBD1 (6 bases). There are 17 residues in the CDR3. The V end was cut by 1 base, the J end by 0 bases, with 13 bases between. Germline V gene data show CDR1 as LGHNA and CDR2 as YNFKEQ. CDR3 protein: CASSQGTDTYSNQPQHF. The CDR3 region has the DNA TGTGCCAGCAGCCAAGGGACAGATACATATAGCAATCAGCCCCAGCATTTT.

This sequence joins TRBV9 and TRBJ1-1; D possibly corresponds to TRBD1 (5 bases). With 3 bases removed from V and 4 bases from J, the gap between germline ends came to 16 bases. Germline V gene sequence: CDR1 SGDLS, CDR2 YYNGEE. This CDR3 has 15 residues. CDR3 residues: CASSEQRGERTEAFF. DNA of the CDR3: TGTGCCAGCAGCGAACAGAGAGGGGAGCGCACTGAAGCTTTCTTT. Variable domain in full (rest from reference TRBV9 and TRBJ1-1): DSGVTQTPKHLITATGQRVTLRCSPRSGDLSVYWYQQSLDQGLQFLIQYYNGEERAKGNILERFSAQQFPDLHSELNLSSLELGDSALYFCASSEQRGERTEAFFGQGTRLTVV.

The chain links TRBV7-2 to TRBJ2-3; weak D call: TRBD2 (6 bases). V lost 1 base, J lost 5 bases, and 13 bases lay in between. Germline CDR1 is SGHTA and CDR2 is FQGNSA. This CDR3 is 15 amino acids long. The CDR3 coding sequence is TGTGCCAGCAGCTTAGGGGGCAGGGACTTAGATACGCAGTATTTT. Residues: CASSLGGRDLDTQYF.

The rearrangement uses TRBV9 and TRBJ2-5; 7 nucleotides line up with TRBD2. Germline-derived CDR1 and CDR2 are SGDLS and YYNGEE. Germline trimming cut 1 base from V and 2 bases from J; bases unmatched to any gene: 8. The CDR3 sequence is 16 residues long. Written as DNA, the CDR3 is TGTGCCAGCAGCGTACGGGACTATCAGGAGCAAGAGACCCAGTACTTC. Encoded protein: CASSVRDYQEQETQYF.

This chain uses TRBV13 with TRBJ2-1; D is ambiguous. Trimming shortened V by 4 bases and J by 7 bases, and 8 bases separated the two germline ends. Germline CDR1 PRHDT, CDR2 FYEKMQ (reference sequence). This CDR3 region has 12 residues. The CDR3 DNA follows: TGTGCCAGCAGCTCCAATCGGAATGAGCAGTTCTTC. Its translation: CASSSNRNEQFF.

The CDR3 spells CASSSRQGGYGYTF. The CDR3 bases are TGTGCCAGCAGCAGTAGACAGGGCGGCTATGGCTACACCTTC. This chain joins TRBV7-9 and TRBJ1-2; 7 nucleotides match TRBD1. This CDR3 has 14 amino acids. J lost 4 bases, V lost 5 bases, and 7 bases had no gene match. The germline CDR1 and CDR2 sequences are SEHNR and FQNEAQ (reference sequence).

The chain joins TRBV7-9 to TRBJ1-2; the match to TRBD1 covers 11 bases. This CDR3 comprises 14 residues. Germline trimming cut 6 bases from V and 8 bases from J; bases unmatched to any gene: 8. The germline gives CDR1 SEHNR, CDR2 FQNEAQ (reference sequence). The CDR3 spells CASSGGQGAQGYTF. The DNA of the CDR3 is TGTGCCAGCAGTGGCGGACAGGGGGCTCAGGGCTACACCTTC.

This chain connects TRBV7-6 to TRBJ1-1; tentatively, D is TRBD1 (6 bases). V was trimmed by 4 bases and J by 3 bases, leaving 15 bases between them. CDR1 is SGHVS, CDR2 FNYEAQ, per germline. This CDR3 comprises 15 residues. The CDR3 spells CASSSMGTLYTEAFF. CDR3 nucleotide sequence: TGTGCCAGCAGCTCCATGGGGACACTTTACACTGAAGCTTTCTTT.

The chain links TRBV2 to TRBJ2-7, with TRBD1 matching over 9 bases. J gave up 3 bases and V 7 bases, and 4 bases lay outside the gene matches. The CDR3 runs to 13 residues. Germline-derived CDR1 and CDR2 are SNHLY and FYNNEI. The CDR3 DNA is TGTGCCAGCATTCAGGGACAGGGCTACGAGCAGTACTTC. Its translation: CASIQGQGYEQYF.

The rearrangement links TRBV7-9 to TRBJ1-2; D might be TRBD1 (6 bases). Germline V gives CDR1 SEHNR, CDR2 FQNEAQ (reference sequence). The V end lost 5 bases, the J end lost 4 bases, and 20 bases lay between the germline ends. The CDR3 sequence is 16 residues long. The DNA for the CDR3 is TGTGCCAGCAGCCGCAATCCCGGGACACGAGGCTATGGCTACACCTTC. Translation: CASSRNPGTRGYGYTF.

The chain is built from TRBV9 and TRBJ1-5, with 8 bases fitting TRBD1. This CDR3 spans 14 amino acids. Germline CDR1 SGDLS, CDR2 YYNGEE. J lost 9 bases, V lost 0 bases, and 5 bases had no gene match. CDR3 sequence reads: CASSVGAGGWPQHF. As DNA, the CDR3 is TGTGCCAGCAGCGTAGGAGCAGGGGGCTGGCCCCAGCATTTT.

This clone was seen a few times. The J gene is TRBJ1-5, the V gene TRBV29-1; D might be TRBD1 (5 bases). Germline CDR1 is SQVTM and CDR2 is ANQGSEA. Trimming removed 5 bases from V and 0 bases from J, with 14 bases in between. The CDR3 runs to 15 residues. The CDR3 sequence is CSVSGEINSNQPQHF. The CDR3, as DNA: TGCAGCGTTTCGGGGGAAATTAATAGCAATCAGCCCCAGCATTTT.